Presented here are 27 T cell receptor beta chains from one specimen sequenced in a study of shared clonotypes between healthy human individuals. The repertoire was sequenced with immunoSEQ multiplex PCR; TCRdb's copy has only in-frame clones and lacks some. The sample records about 2,500,000 clones, roughly 92% being singletons. Sequenced sample: naive CD4+ T cells sorted from blood. Sample subset: CD45RA+ positively selected. All receptors derive from a man between 18 and 35 years old in good health.

This clone was observed once. The rearrangement joins TRBV5-1 to TRBJ2-1; 10 bases are a match to TRBD2. The ends lost 8 bases at V and 10 bases at J; junction bases unmatched: 12. Germline assignment: CDR1 SGHRS and CDR2 YFSETQ. This CDR3 spans 14 amino acids. This CDR3 reads CASSPSGGQLEQFF. In DNA form, the CDR3 reads TGCGCCAGTAGCCCTAGCGGGGGACAATTGGAGCAGTTCTTC.

The rearrangement links TRBV6-1 to TRBJ1-4; a weak D match, TRBD1 (6 bases). V was pared by 5 bases and J by 7 bases, with 11 bases between. The CDR3 is 13 amino acids. Germline values: CDR1 MNHNS, CDR2 SASEGT. The CDR3 here is CASSYTGLEKLFF. The CDR3 coding sequence is TGTGCCAGCAGTTATACAGGGCTTGAAAAACTGTTTTTT.

This rearrangement joins TRBV19 to TRBJ1-6; D unclear. The CDR3 consists of 13 residues. Germline CDR1 and CDR2: LNHDA and SQIVND (reference sequence). Trimming pared 2 bases from V and 6 bases from J, leaving 5 bases between. Written as DNA, the CDR3 is TGTGCCAGTAGTATACAGAGTAATTCACCCCTCCACTTT. It translates to CASSIQSNSPLHF.

The chain recombines TRBV27 with TRBJ1-1; D possibly corresponds to TRBD1 (6 bases). The germline V and J ends were trimmed by 1 base and 0 bases, with 9 bases remaining between them. The CDR3 consists of 15 residues. Germline V lookup: CDR1 MNHEY, CDR2 SMNVEV (reference sequence). Here the CDR3 reads CASSLWGAVNTEAFF. As DNA, the CDR3 is TGTGCCAGCAGTTTATGGGGGGCAGTGAACACTGAAGCTTTCTTT.

This sequence joins TRBV7-9 and TRBJ2-1, with D possibly TRBD2 on 5 matching bases. The germline V gene has CDR1 SEHNR and CDR2 FQNEAQ (reference sequence). The germline V and J ends were trimmed by 5 bases and 6 bases, with 17 bases remaining between them. The CDR3 totals 15 residues. The CDR3 DNA follows: TGTGCCAGCAGCCGATCTCTCGGAGGAAGCAATGAGCAGTTCTTC. Translated: CASSRSLGGSNEQFF.

The rearrangement joins TRBV6-1 to TRBJ1-5; D might be TRBD1 (5 bases). CDR3 length equals 14 residues. The V and J ends lost 8 bases and 3 bases respectively, with 14 bases between them. Germline V lookup: CDR1 MNHNS, CDR2 SASEGT. The CDR3 sequence is CASAMGPVNQPQHF. The CDR3 DNA is TGTGCCAGCGCGATGGGGCCGGTCAATCAGCCCCAGCATTTT.

V gene TRBV5-4 combines with J gene TRBJ2-5; D is possibly TRBD1 or TRBD2 (6 bases each). Trimming shortened V by 4 bases and J by 5 bases, and 24 bases separated the two germline ends. Germline values: CDR1 SGHNT, CDR2 YYREEE (reference sequence). The CDR3 consists of 17 residues. The CDR3 DNA reads TGTGCCAGCAGCCCTCCTGGAGGGGGGCCGAATTGGGAGACCCAGTACTTC. This translates into CASSPPGGGPNWETQYF.

The chain is built from TRBV5-1 and TRBJ2-1, with 9 bases identical to TRBD1. CDR1 and CDR2 (germline): SGHRS, YFSETQ. With 8 bases clipped from V and 5 bases from J, the junction kept 5 bases outside the gene matches. CDR3 size: 13 residues. The DNA of the CDR3 is TGCGCCAGTGCGGGACAGGGCAACAATGAGCAGTTCTTC. Its translation: CASAGQGNNEQFF.

The chain combines TRBV11-2 with TRBJ2-7; possible D gene TRBD1, 6 bases. This CDR3 spans 12 amino acids. CDR1 is SGHAT and CDR2 is FQNNGV in the germline V gene. The V end lost 2 bases, the J end lost 6 bases, and 8 bases lay between the germline ends. The CDR3: CASSLSQGEQYF. CDR3 DNA sequence: TGTGCCAGCAGCTTATCACAGGGCGAGCAGTACTTC.

This clone came up once. This chain joins TRBV28 and TRBJ1-2; 9 bases are a match to TRBD1. With 4 bases clipped from V and 4 bases from J, the junction kept 16 bases outside the gene matches. This CDR3 is 18 amino acids long. Germline loops: CDR1 MDHEN, CDR2 SYDVKM. CDR3 in DNA: TGTGCCAGCAGTTCCTCCGGGACAGGGAACCTTAGGGGCTATGGCTACACCTTC. This sequence encodes CASSSSGTGNLRGYGYTF.

This chain joins TRBV28 and TRBJ2-4; D gene ambiguous. Germline values: CDR1 MDHEN, CDR2 SYDVKM. This CDR3 spans 14 amino acids. V was trimmed by 0 bases and J by 6 bases, leaving 9 bases between them. The chain's CDR3 is CASSLWAGGNIQYF. The CDR3 DNA is TGTGCCAGCAGTTTATGGGCAGGTGGAAACATTCAGTACTTC.

The chain couples TRBV25-1 to TRBJ1-2, with TRBD1 matching over 10 bases. Germline CDR1 is MGHDK and CDR2 is SYGVNS. The J segment lost 8 bases and the V segment lost 2 bases, leaving 5 bases of the junction unmatched. This CDR3 contains 14 residues. Written as DNA, the CDR3 is TGTGCCAGCAGTGAAGGGACAGGGGTTATCGGCTACACCTTC. This gives the protein CASSEGTGVIGYTF.

This rearrangement joins TRBV10-3 to TRBJ1-4; 7 bases align to TRBD1. The CDR3 length is 12 residues. In germline, CDR1 is ENHRY, CDR2 SYGVKD. V trimming: 10 bases; J trimming: 8 bases; junction bases outside the gene matches: 7. Here the CDR3 DNA reads TGTGCCACCACAGGGGCGGGGGAAAAACTGTTTTTT. Protein: CATTGAGEKLFF.

J is TRBJ2-4 and V is TRBV5-4, with 10 positions matching TRBD1. This CDR3 region has 14 residues. Germline CDR1 SGHNT, CDR2 YYREEE (reference sequence). With 4 bases clipped from V and 7 bases from J, the junction kept 5 bases outside the gene matches. CDR3 nucleotides: TGTGCCAGCAGCCCGGGGACAGGGGTGAACATTCAGTACTTC. This sequence encodes CASSPGTGVNIQYF.

V usage is TRBV7-3 and J usage is TRBJ2-3; unclear D gene. V lost 2 bases to trimming and J lost 1 base, with 13 bases between them. The CDR3 consists of 16 residues. Germline CDR1 and CDR2: SGHTA and FQGTGA. The CDR3, as DNA: TGTGCCAGCAGCTTACGCAGAGGCCCGGGCACAGATACGCAGTATTTT. Translating gives CASSLRRGPGTDTQYF. The full variable domain, with the rest looked up from reference TRBV7-3 and TRBJ2-3, is GAGVSQTPSNKVTEKGKYVELRCDPISGHTALYWYRQSLGQGPEFLIYFQGTGAADDSGLPNDRFFAVRPEGSVSTLKIQRTERGDSAVYLCASSLRRGPGTDTQYFGPGTRLTVL.

The rearrangement links TRBV10-3 to TRBJ2-5; TRBD2 aligns across 12 bases. Germline loops: CDR1 ENHRY, CDR2 SYGVKD. The CDR3 extends over 13 amino acids. The trim removed 10 bases at V and 2 bases at J, leaving 2 bases unmatched. This chain's CDR3 is CATGLAGQETQYF. The CDR3 nucleotides read TGTGCCACAGGACTAGCGGGGCAAGAGACCCAGTACTTC.

This chain links TRBV6-1 with TRBJ2-3; 13 bases fit TRBD2. The CDR3 spans 15 residues. Germline loops: CDR1 MNHNS, CDR2 SASEGT. Trimming cost V 8 bases and J 4 bases; bases outside gene matches: 6. The CDR3 DNA reads TGTGCCAGCGGAGGGACTAGCGGGAAATCAGATACGCAGTATTTT. Its protein is CASGGTSGKSDTQYF.

The chain uses TRBV6-5 and TRBJ2-7; TRBD1 aligns across 8 bases. Unmatched junction bases numbered 7, after V lost 5 bases and J lost 1 base. CDR1 MNHEY and CDR2 SVGAGI come from the germline V gene. The length of the CDR3 is 15 residues. Written as DNA, the CDR3 is TGTGCCAGCAGTGGTCCGGGACAGGCATCCTACGAGCAGTACTTC. It codes for CASSGPGQASYEQYF.

The chain carries TRBV5-1 and TRBJ1-2; 7 bases line up with TRBD1. The CDR3 contains 15 residues. The V gene end was trimmed by 4 bases and the J gene end by 4 bases; junction bases not matched to a gene: 10. Germline CDR1 SGHRS, CDR2 YFSETQ. As DNA, the CDR3 is TGCGCCAGCAGCCCAACGACAGGGCTGGTCTATGGCTACACCTTC. It codes for CASSPTTGLVYGYTF. The full variable domain, completed using reference TRBV5-1 and TRBJ1-2, is KAGVTQTPRYLIKTRGQQVTLSCSPISGHRSVSWYQQTPGQGLQFLFEYFSETQRNKGNFPGRFSGRQFSNSRSEMNVSTLELGDSALYLCASSPTTGLVYGYTFGSGTRLTVV.

V is TRBV5-1 and J is TRBJ1-2; no clear D gene. Germline-derived CDR1 and CDR2 are SGHRS and YFSETQ. This CDR3 spans 14 amino acids. Trimming pared 0 bases from V and 4 bases from J, leaving 10 bases between. CDR3 coding DNA: TGCGCCAGCAGCTTGGCCGTGGCAGGCTATGGCTACACCTTC. Translation gives CASSLAVAGYGYTF.

The CDR3 DNA reads as TGTGCCAGCAGCTTAGCCAGCGGGGAGGGCACCGGGGAGCTGTTTTTT. This sequence encodes CASSLASGEGTGELFF. This chain connects TRBV7-9 to TRBJ2-2; 7 positions match TRBD2. Germline CDR1 is SEHNR and CDR2 is FQNEAQ (reference sequence). The CDR3 is 16 amino acids. V lost 0 bases to trimming and J lost 4 bases; unmatched junction nucleotides: 5. Looking up the rest from reference TRBV7-9 and TRBJ2-2 gives the full variable domain: DTGVSQNPRHKITKRGQNVTFRCDPISEHNRLYWYRQTLGQGPEFLTYFQNEAQLEKSRLLSDRFSAERPKGSFSTLEIQRTEQGDSAMYLCASSLASGEGTGELFFGEGSRLTVL.

The chain combines TRBV11-1 with TRBJ1-6, with D perhaps matching TRBD1 (6 bases). This CDR3 has 15 residues. Trimming cost V 5 bases and J 7 bases, with 15 bases left between them. The germline gives CDR1 SGHAT, CDR2 FQDESV (reference sequence). CDR3 nucleotides: TGTGCCAGCAGCGTCAGACAGGACCTAAATTCACCCCTCCACTTT. It specifies CASSVRQDLNSPLHF.

This clone was recorded only once. Here the CDR3 DNA reads TGTGCCAGCAGCTTAGCGGGGACAGGGCTGTCGCGGAACATTCAGTACTTC. This translates into CASSLAGTGLSRNIQYF. The gene calls are TRBV7-2 and TRBJ2-4, with 9 bases fitting TRBD1. V trimming: 0 bases; J trimming: 7 bases; junction bases outside the gene matches: 10. The CDR3 contains 17 residues. Germline CDR1 is SGHTA and CDR2 is FQGNSA. The variable domain in full, with the rest retrieved from reference TRBV7-2 and TRBJ2-4, is GAGVSQSPSNKVTEKGKDVELRCDPISGHTALYWYRQSLGQGLEFLIYFQGNSAPDKSGLPSDRFSAERTGGSVSTLTIQRTQQEDSAVYLCASSLAGTGLSRNIQYFGAGTRLSVL.

The chain carries TRBV5-1 and TRBJ1-5; D perhaps matches TRBD1 (5 bases). This CDR3 comprises 15 residues. The V gene lost 0 bases and the J gene lost 4 bases, with 11 bases spanning the gap. Germline V CDR1 and CDR2: SGHRS, YFSETQ. The chain's CDR3 is CASSLEGDWNQPQHF. For the CDR3, the DNA is TGCGCCAGCAGCTTGGAAGGGGACTGGAATCAGCCCCAGCATTTT.

The chain has TRBV15 and TRBJ1-1; 7 bases agree with TRBD1. J was trimmed by 5 bases and V by 4 bases; bases with no gene match: 4. The CDR3 is made up of 13 amino acids. The germline CDR1 and CDR2 sequences are LNHNV and YYDKDF (reference sequence). CDR3 DNA: TGTGCCACCAGCAACCCAGGGGGTACTGAAGCTTTCTTT. This encodes CATSNPGGTEAFF.

Concerning this clone itself: The sample carries other DNA sequences with the same CDR3. J is TRBJ1-1 and V is TRBV18, with D tentatively TRBD1 (6 bases). The CDR3 is 16 amino acids. CDR1 is KGHSH, CDR2 LQKENI, per germline. V lost 0 bases and J lost 2, with 13 bases in between. The CDR3 here is CASSPPGQPINTEAFF. The CDR3 DNA is TGTGCCAGCTCACCACCGGGACAACCTATTAACACTGAAGCTTTCTTT. Full variable domain (missing parts from reference TRBV18 and TRBJ1-1): NAGVMQNPRHLVRRRGQEARLRCSPMKGHSHVYWYRQLPEEGLKFMVYLQKENIIDESGMPKERFSAEFPKEGPSILRIQQVVRGDSAAYFCASSPPGQPINTEAFFGQGTRLTVV.

This clone was seen just once. This chain joins TRBV14 and TRBJ2-1; 14 bases line up with TRBD2. CDR3 size: 17 residues. Germline values: CDR1 SGHDN, CDR2 FVKESK. The V gene end was trimmed by 4 bases and the J gene end by 3 bases; junction bases not matched to a gene: 5. The CDR3 nucleotides read TGTGCCAGCAGCCTCCGACTAGCGGGGGGGAACTACAATGAGCAGTTCTTC. It codes for CASSLRLAGGNYNEQFF.